This TCR beta chain originates from a study of T-cell reconstitution after alpha-beta-depleted transplantation in children. The length of the CDR3 is 13 residues. Germline values: CDR1 ENHRY, CDR2 SYGVKD. Trimming took 3 bases from V and 5 from J, leaving 11 bases between them. Study findings and constraints: Alpha-beta T cells present about two months after transplant were reported to originate from several hundred expanded graft clones. Recipient T cells and thymic progenitors that survived gave rise to the high TCRbeta diversity observed at day 60 in some patients. Fresh T-cell production supplied most of the T-cell counts and diversity seen one year after transplant.

It was with unique molecular identifiers that the TCRbeta library was prepared. From the PCR reads, TCRdb called clonotypes with MiXCR, one entry per CDR3 protein. The data hold 450,000 to 700,000 distinct CDR3 sequences, with roughly 30% observed a single time. This clonotype has a handful of counts. As yet, its antigen is unknown. This sequence originates from a boy under two years old with Wiskott-Aldrich syndrome, due to receive a stem cell transplant. The chain is built from TRBV10-3 and TRBJ2-7; tentatively, D is TRBD1 (5 bases). The material was PBMCs, obtained before TCRalphabeta/CD19-depleted stem cell transplant. CDR3 amino acids: CAISDRVGNEQYF. The CDR3 DNA is TGTGCCATCAGTGACAGGGTCGGAAACGAGCAGTACTTC.